The T cell receptor (beta chain) described here comes from a study of shared clonotypes between healthy human individuals. The repertoire was sequenced with immunoSEQ multiplex PCR; TCRdb's copy has only in-frame clones and lacks some. The sample carries 550,000 to 850,000 clones, around 72% recorded once. The V gene lost 1 base and the J gene lost 4 bases, with 6 bases spanning the gap. This CDR3 spans 13 amino acids. Looked up from germline, CDR1 is SGHVS and CDR2 is FQNEAQ. The V gene is TRBV7-8, the J gene TRBJ2-3; D is perhaps TRBD1 or TRBD2 (5 bases each). Sequencing was performed on memory CD4+ T cells sorted from blood. Subset specified: CD45RA-negative fraction. This clonotype was obtained from a woman younger than 45 in good health. The CDR3 loop is CASSLVGADTQYF. CDR3 nucleotides: TGTGCCAGCAGCTTAGTGGGGGCAGATACGCAGTATTTT.